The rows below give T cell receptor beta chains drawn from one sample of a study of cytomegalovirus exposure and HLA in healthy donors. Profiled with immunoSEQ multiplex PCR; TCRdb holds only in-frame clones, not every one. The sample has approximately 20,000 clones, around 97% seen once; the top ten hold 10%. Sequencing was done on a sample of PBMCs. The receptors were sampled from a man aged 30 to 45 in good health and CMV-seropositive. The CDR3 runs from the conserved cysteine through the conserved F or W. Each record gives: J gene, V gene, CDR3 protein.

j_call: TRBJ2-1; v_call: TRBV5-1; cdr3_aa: CASSSTRVGSLSYNEQFF
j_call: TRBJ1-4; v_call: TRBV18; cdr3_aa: CASSRRAVNEKLFF
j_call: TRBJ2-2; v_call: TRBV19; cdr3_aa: CASSIGGLGTGELFF
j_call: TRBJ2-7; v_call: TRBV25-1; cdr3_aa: CASSAKSYEQYF
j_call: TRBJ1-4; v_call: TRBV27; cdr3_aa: CASSMGQGAWTNEKLFF
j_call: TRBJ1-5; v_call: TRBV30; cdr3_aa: CALTLRSSVNQPQHF
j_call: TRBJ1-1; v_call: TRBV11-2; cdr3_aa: CASSWGQNTEAFF
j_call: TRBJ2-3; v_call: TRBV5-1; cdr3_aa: CASSLEGQPSTDTQYF
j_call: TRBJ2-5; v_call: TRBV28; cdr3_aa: CASRPDTQMAIRGTQYF
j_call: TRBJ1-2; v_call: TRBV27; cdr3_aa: CASSLGAPPRVPNDIFYGYTF
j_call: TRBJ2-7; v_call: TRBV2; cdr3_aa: CASKDSDLYEQYF
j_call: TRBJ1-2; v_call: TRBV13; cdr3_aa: CASSSRGGGSYGYTF
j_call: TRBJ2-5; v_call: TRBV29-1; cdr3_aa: CSVTGGQETQYF
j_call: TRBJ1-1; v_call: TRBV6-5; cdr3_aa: CASSKAGGGAEAFF
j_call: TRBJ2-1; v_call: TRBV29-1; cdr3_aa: CSVLASTGEQFF
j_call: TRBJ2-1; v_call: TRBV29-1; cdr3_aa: CSARTSVEYNEQFF
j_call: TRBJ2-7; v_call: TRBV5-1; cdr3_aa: CASSLESGYEQYF
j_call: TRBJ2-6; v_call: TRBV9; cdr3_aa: CASSKRVGSAASGANVLTF
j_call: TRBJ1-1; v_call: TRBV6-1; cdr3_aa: CASSETQGRTEAFF
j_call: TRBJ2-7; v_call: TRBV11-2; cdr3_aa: CASSLDVAGLTYEQYF
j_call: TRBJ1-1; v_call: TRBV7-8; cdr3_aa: CASSRQENTEAFF
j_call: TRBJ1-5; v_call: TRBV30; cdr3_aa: CAWGTGSNQPQHF
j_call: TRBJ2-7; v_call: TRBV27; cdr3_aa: CASTPLAGVTSEQYF
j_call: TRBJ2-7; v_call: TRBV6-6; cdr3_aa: CASSAGSGRSYEQYF
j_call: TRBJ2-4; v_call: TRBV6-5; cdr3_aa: CASSYGRGRSDIQYF
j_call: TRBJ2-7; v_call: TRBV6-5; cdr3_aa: CASSTRTGAYEQYF
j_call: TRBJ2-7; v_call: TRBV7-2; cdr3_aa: CASSLGPQGGEQYF
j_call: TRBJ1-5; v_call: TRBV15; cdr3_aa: CATSLGFLGTGDPINQPQHF
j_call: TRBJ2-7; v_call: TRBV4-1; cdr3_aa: CASSQTLLAASSYEQYF
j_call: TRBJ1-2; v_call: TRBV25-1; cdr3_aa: CASSMPLTEAGYTF
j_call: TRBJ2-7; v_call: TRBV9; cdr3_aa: CASSRDSGYEQYF
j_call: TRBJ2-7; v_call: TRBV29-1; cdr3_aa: CSVRGSGEGSEQYF
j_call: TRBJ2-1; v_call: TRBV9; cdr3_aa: CASSVLAGVIDEQFF
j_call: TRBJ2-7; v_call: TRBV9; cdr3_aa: CASSAHWGGGEQYF
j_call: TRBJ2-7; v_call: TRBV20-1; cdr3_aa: CSASVVYEQYF
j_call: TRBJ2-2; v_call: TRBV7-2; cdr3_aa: CASSPGLATLRGLFF
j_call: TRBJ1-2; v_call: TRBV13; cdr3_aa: CASSSYPPGQSAHTF
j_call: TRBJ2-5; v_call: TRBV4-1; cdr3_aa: CASSQLPLQETQYF
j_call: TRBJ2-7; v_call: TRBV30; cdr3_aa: CAWNGLGASEQYF
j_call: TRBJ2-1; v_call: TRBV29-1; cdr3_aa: CSVGLAWNEQFF
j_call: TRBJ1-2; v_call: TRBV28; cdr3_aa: CASNQGSYGYTF
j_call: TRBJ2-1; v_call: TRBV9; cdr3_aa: CASSVGPQRHNEQFF
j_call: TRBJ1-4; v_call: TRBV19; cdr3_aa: CASRREVAEKLFF
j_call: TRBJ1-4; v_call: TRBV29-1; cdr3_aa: CSVEGAGQGNEKLFF
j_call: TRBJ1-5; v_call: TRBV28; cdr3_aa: CASSFGPQPQHF
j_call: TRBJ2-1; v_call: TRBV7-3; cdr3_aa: CASRGDNEQFF
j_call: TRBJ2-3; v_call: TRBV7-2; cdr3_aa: CASSLSLLQYF
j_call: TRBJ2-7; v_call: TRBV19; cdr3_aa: CASSPLSGSDYEQYF